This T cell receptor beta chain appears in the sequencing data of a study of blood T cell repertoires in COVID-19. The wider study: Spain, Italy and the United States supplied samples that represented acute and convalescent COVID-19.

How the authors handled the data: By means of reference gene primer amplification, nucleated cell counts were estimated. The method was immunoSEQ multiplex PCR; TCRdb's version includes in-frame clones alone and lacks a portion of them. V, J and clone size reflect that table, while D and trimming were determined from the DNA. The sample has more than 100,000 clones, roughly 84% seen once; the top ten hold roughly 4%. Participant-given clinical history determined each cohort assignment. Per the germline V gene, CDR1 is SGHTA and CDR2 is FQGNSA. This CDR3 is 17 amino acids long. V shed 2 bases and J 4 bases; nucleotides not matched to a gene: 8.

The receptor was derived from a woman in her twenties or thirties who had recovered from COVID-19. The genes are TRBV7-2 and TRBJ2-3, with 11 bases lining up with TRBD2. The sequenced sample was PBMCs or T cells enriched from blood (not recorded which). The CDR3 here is CASSLRGTSGRADTQYF. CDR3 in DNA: TGTGCCAGCAGCTTACGCGGGACTAGCGGAAGGGCAGATACGCAGTATTTT.